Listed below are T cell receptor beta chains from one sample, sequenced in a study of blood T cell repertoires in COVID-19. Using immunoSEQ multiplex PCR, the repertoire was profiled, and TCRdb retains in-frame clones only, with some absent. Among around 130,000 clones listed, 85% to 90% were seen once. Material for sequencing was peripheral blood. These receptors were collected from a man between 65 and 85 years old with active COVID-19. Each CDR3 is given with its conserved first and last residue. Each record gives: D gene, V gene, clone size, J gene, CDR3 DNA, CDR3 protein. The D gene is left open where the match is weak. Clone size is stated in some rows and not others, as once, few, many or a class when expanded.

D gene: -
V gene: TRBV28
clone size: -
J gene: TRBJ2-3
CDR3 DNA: TGTGCCAGCAGTCTAGGACCCTCAGGGGCCACAGATACGCAGTATTTT
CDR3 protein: CASSLGPSGATDTQYF

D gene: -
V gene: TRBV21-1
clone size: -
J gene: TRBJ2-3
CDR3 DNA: TGTGCCAGCAGCAAAGATGGGCGGGGTAGCACAGATACGCAGTATTTT
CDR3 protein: CASSKDGRGSTDTQYF

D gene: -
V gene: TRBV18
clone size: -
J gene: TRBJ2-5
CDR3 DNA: TGTGCCAGCTCACTACACTACGGAGAGACCCAGTACTTC
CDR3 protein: CASSLHYGETQYF

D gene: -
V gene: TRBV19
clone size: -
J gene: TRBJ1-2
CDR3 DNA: TGTGCCAGTAGTAAGACAGTGGGCTATGGCTACACCTTC
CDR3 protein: CASSKTVGYGYTF

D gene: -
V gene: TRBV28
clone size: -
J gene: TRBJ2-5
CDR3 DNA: TGTGCCAGCAGTTTCGAGACAGGTTTTAGGACCCAGTACTTC
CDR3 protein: CASSFETGFRTQYF

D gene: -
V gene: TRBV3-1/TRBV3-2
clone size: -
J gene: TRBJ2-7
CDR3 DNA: TGTGCCAGCAGCGATAAGACAGTCAACTACGAGCAGTACTTC
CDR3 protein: CASSDKTVNYEQYF

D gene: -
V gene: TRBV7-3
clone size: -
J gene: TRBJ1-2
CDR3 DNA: TGTGCCAGCAGCTTAGGGGGCAGTACGAGCTACACCTTC
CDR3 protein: CASSLGGSTSYTF

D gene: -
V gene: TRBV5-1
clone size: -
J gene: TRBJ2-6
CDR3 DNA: TGCGCCTCCAGGGCCTCTGGGGCCAACGTCCTGACTTTC
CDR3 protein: CASRASGANVLTF

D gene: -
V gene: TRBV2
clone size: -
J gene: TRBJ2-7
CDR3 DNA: TGTGCCAGAAAAGGGGACACCGCCTACGAGCAGTACTTC
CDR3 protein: CARKGDTAYEQYF

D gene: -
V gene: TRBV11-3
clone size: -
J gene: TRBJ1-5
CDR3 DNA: TGTGCCAGCAGCTCAACTAAAGGGGGTGGCAATCAGCCCCAGCATTTT
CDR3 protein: CASSSTKGGGNQPQHF

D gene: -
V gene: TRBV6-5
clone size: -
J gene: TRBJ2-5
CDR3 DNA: TGTGCCAGCAGTCGCACAGGGAAAGAGACCCAGTACTTC
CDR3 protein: CASSRTGKETQYF

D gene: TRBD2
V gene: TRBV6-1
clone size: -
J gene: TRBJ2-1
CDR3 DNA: TGTGCCAGCAGTGCAGGGACTAGCGGGAGGTTTGGCAATGAGCAGTTCTTC
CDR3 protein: CASSAGTSGRFGNEQFF

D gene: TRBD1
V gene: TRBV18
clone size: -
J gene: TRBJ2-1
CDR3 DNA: TGTGCCAGCTCACCACAGGGGGCATCCTACAATGAGCAGTTCTTC
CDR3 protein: CASSPQGASYNEQFF

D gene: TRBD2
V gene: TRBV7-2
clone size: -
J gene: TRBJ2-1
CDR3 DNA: TGTGCCAGCAGCTTTAGCGGGGGTGCCTACAATGAGCAGTTCTTC
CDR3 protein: CASSFSGGAYNEQFF

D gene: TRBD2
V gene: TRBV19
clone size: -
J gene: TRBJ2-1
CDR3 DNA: TGTGCCAGTAGGTTAGCGGGAGGCAATGAGCAGTTCTTC
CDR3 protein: CASRLAGGNEQFF

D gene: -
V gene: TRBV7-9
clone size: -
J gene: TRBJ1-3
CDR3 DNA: TGTGCCAGCAGCTTAGGGGTAGCGGGATCAGGAAACACCATATATTTT
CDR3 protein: CASSLGVAGSGNTIYF

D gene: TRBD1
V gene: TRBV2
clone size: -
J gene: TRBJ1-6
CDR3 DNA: TGTGCCAGCCGACAGGGAGAGGCCTATAATTCACCCCTCCACTTT
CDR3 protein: CASRQGEAYNSPLHF

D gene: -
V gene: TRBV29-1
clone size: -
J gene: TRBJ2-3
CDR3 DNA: TGCAGCGTTGAAGAGGGCAGGGGCGCAGATACGCAGTATTTT
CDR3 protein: CSVEEGRGADTQYF

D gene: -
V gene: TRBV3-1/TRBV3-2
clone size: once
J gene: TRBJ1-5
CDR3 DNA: TGTGCCAGCAGCCCCGGCGGATGGAATCAGCCCCAGCATTTT
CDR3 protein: CASSPGGWNQPQHF

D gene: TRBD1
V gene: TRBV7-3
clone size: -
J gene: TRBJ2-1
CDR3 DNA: TGTGCCAGCAGCCCGAGACAGGGGGATGGGGATGAGCAGTTCTTC
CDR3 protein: CASSPRQGDGDEQFF

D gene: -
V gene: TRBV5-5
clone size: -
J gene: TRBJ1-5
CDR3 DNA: TGTGCCAGCCAACAGGGAGATCAGCCCCAGCATTTT
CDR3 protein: CASQQGDQPQHF

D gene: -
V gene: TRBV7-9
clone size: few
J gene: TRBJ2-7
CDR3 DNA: TGTGCCAGCAGCGAAAGGGGGTACGAGCAGTACTTC
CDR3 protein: CASSERGYEQYF

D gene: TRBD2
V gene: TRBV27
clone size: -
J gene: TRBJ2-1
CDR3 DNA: TGTGCCAGCAGTGGTTTAGCGGGAGGGCCCTCGGGTGAGCAGTTCTTC
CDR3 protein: CASSGLAGGPSGEQFF

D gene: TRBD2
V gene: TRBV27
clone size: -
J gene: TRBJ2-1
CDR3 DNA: TGTGCCAGCAGCCCCGGGTGGGTAGCGGGAGTGGCAGAGCAGTTCTTC
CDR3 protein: CASSPGWVAGVAEQFF

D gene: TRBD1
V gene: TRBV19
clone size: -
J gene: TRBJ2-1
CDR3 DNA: TGTGCCAGTAGTATAGTGAGGACAGGGGCGAATGAGCAGTTCTTC
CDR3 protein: CASSIVRTGANEQFF

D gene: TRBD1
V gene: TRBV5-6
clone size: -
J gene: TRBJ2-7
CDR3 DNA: TGTGCCAGCAGCGGCCGGGGGACAGGGCGGGAGCAGTACTTC
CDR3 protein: CASSGRGTGREQYF

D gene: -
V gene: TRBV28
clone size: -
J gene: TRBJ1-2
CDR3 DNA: TGTGCCAGCAGTTCCCCTTTATCAGGGAGGGGAGGCTACACCTTC
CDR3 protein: CASSSPLSGRGGYTF

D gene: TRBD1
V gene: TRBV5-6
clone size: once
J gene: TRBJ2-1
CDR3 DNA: TGTGCCAGCAGCTTGGTGGGACAGGGCTACAATGAGCAGTTCTTC
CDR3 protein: CASSLVGQGYNEQFF

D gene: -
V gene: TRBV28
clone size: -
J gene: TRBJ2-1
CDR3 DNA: TGTGCCAGCAGTTACGGGCTAGCCCGAGGTAATGAGCAGTTCTTC
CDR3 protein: CASSYGLARGNEQFF

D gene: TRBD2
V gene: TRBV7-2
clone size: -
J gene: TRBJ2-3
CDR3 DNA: TGTGCCAGCAGCGACACCGGGACTAGCGGGACCTTAGATACGCAGTATTTT
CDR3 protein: CASSDTGTSGTLDTQYF

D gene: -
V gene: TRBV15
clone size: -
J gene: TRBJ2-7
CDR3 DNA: TGTGCCACCAGCAGTGGGGTGGCAGGGCGATACGAGCAGTACTTC
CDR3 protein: CATSSGVAGRYEQYF

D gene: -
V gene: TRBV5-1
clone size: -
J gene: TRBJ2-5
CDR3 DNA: TGCGCCAGCAGCTTGGGCAGGCAAAAAGAGACCCAGTACTTC
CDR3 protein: CASSLGRQKETQYF

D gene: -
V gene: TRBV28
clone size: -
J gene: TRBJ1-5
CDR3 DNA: TGTGCCAGCAGTGCTTCCACCGGGACATCCAAACCCCAGCATTTT
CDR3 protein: CASSASTGTSKPQHF

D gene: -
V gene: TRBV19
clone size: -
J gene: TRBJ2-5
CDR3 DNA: TGTGCCAGTAGCGCAGGGGAGACCCAGTACTTC
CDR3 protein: CASSAGETQYF

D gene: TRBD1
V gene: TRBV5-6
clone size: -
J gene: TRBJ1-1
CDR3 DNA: TGTGCCAGCAGCTGGCGGGGACAGGGCACTGAAGCTTTCTTT
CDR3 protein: CASSWRGQGTEAFF

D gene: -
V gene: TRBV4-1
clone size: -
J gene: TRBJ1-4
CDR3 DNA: TGCGCCAGCAGCCAAGTGGGCCCCATTGGGGAAAAACTGTTTTTT
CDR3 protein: CASSQVGPIGEKLFF

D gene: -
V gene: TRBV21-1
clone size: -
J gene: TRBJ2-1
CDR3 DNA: TGTGCCAGCAGCATAGACAGGGGCCTCTACAATGAGCAGTTCTTC
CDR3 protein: CASSIDRGLYNEQFF

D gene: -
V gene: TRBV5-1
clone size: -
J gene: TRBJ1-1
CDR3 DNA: TGCGCCAGCAGCTTGGGGGGTTCGGGAGCCGCCACTGAAGCTTTCTTT
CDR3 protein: CASSLGGSGAATEAFF

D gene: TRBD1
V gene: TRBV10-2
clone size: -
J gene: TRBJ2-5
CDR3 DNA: TGCGCCAGCAGTGAGGGACAGGGTTGGGAAGAGACCCAGTACTTC
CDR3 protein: CASSEGQGWEETQYF

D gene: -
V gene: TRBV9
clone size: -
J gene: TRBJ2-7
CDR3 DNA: TGTGCCAGCAGCGTAGCTCCGCGGATCTACGAGCAGTACTTC
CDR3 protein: CASSVAPRIYEQYF

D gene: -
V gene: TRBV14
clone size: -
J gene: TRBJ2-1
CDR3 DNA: TGTGCCAGCAGCCAAGATGGGTCGGGAGAGCAGTTCTTC
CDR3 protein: CASSQDGSGEQFF

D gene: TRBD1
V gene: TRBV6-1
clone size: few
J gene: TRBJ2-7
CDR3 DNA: TGTGCCAGCAGTGAGAGACAGGGGTTCCACGAGCAGTACTTC
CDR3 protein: CASSERQGFHEQYF

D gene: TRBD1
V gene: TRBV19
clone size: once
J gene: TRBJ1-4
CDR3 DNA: TGTGCCAGTAGCTCCAGGGGGAGGTCTAATGAAAAACTGTTTTTT
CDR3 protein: CASSSRGRSNEKLFF

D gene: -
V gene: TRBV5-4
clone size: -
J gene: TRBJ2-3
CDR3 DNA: TGTGCCAGCAGCACGGGTGGGAGCTTCCTGCAGGTGGATACGCAGTATTTT
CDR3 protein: CASSTGGSFLQVDTQYF